This entry describes one T cell receptor (beta chain). The data are from a study of T cell changes during pregnancy in multiple sclerosis. After removal of 6 bases from V and 12 bases from J, the junction contained 17 bases not matched to a gene. Germline assignment: CDR1 MDHEN and CDR2 SYDVKM. The CDR3 is 14 amino acids. Sequenced by immunoSEQ multiplex PCR; TCRdb stores in-frame clones only, minus some. The sample lists tens of thousands of clones; about nine tenths were seen once. The rearrangement links TRBV28 to TRBJ2-7; the match to TRBD1 covers 7 bases. The receptor was derived from a female donor in good health, enrolled as a control in a pregnancy study. The source material was CD4+ T cells from peripheral blood mononuclear cells, sampled after pregnancy. The CDR3 nucleotides are TGTGCCAGCAGGCCCGGGACAGCCGCTGGTCGGCGGTACTTC. This gives the protein CASRPGTAAGRRYF.